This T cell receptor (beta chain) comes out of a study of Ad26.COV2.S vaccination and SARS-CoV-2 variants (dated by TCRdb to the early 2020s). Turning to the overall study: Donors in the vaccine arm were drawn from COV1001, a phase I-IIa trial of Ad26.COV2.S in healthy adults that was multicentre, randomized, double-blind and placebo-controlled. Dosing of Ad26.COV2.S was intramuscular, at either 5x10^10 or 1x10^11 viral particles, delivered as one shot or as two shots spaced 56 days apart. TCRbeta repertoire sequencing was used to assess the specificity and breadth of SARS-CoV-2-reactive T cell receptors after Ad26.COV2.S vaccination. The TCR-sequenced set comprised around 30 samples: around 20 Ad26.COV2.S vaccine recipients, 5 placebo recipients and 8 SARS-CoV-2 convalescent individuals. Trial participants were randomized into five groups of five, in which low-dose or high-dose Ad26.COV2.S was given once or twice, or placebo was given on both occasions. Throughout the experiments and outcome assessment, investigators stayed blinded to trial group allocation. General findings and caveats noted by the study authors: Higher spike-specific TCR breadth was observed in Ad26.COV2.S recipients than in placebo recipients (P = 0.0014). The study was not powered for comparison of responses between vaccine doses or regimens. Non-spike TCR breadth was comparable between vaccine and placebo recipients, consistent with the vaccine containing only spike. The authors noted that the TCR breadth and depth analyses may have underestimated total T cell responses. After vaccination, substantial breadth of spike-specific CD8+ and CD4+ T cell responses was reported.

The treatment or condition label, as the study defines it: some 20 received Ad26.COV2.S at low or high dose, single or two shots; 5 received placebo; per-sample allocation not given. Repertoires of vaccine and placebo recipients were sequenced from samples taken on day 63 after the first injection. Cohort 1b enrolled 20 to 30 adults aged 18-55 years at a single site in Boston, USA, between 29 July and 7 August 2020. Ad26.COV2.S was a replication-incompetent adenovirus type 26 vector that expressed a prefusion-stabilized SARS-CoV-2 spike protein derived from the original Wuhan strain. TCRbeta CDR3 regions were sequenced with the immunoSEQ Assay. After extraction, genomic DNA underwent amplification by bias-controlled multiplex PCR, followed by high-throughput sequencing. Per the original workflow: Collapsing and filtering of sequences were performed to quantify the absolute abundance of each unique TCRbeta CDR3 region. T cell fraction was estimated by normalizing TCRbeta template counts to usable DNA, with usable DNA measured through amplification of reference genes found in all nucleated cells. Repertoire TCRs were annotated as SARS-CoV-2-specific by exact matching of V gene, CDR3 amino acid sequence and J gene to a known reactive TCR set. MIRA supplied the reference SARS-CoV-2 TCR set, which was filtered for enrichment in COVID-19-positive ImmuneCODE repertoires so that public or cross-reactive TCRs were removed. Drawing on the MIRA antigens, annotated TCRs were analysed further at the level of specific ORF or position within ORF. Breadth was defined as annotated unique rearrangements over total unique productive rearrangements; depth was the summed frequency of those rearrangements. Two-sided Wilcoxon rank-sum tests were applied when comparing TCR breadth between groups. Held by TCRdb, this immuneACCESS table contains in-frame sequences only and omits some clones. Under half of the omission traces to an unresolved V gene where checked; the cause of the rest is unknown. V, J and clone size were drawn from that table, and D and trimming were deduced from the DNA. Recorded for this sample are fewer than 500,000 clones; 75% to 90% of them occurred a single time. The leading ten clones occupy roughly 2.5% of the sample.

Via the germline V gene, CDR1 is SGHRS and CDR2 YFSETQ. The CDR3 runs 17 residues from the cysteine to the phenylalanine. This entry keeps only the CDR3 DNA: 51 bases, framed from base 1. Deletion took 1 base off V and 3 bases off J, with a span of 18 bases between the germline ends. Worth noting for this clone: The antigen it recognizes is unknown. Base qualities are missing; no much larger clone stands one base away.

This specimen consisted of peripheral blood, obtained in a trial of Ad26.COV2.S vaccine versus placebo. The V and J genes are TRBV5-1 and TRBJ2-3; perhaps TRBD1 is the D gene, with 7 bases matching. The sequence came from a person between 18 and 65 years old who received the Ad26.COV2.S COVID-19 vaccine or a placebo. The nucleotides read TGCGCCAGCAGCTTGCTGCCAGGGGGACTCGGGACAGATACGCAGTATTTT. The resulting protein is CASSLLPGGLGTDTQYF.